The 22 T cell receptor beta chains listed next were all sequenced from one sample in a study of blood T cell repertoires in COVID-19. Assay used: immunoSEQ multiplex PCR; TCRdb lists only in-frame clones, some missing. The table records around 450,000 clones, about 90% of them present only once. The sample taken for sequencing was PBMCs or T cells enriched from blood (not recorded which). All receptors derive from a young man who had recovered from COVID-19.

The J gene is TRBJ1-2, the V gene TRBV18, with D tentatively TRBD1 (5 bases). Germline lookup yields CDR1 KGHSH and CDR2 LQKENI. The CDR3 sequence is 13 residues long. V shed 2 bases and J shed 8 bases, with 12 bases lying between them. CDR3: CASSPRQISGYTF. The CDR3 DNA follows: TGTGCCAGCTCACCAAGACAGATTAGCGGCTACACCTTC. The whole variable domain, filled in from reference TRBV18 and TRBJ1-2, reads NAGVMQNPRHLVRRRGQEARLRCSPMKGHSHVYWYRQLPEEGLKFMVYLQKENIIDESGMPKERFSAEFPKEGPSILRIQQVVRGDSAAYFCASSPRQISGYTFGSGTRLTVV.

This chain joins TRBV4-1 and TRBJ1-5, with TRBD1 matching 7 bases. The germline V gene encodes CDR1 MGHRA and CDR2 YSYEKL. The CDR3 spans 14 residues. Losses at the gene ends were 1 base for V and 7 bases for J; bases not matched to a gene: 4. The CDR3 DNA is TGCGCCAGCAGCCAAGGGGACAGTTGGCAGCCCCAGCATTTT. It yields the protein CASSQGDSWQPQHF.

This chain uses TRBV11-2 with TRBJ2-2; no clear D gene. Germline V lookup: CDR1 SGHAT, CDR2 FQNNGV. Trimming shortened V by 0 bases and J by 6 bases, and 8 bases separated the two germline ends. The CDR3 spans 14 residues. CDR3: CASSLESSAGELFF. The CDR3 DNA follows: TGTGCCAGCAGCTTAGAGTCTTCCGCCGGGGAGCTGTTTTTT.

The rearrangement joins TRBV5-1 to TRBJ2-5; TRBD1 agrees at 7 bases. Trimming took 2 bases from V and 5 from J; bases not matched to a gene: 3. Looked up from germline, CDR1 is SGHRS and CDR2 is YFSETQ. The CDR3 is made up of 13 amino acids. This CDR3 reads CASSFTGVETQYF. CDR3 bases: TGCGCCAGCAGCTTTACAGGGGTGGAGACCCAGTACTTC.

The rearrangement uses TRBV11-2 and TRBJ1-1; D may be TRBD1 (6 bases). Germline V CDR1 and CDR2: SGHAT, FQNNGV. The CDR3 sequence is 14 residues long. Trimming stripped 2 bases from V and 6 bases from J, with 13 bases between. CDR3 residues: CASSLRGQSPEAFF. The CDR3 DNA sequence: TGTGCCAGCAGCTTACGAGGACAGAGCCCTGAAGCTTTCTTT. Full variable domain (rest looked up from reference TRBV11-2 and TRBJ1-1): EAGVAQSPRYKIIEKRQSVAFWCNPISGHATLYWYQQILGQGPKLLIQFQNNGVVDDSQLPKDRFSAERLKGVDSTLKIQPAKLEDSAVYLCASSLRGQSPEAFFGQGTRLTVV.

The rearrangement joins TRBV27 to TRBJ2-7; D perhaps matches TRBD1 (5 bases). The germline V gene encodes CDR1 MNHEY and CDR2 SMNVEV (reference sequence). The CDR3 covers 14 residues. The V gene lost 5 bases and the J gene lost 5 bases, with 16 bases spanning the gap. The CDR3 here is CASSSETVPHEQYF. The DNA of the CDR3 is TGTGCCAGCAGTAGCGAGACAGTTCCCCACGAGCAGTACTTC.

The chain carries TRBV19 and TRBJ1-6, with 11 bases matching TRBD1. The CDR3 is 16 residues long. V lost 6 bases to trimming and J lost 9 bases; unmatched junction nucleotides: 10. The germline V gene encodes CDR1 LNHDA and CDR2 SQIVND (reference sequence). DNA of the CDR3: TGTGCCAGTAGAACCGGGACAGGGGGAATTTTTTCACCCCTCCACTTT. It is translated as CASRTGTGGIFSPLHF.

CDR3: CASSLGTRNEQFF. The CDR3 DNA is TGCGCCAGCAGCTTGGGGACTAGGAATGAGCAGTTCTTC. This rearrangement joins TRBV5-1 to TRBJ2-1; TRBD2 matches 7 bases. The germline V gene encodes CDR1 SGHRS and CDR2 YFSETQ. J gave up 7 bases and V 0 bases, and 1 base lay outside the gene matches. The CDR3 totals 13 residues.

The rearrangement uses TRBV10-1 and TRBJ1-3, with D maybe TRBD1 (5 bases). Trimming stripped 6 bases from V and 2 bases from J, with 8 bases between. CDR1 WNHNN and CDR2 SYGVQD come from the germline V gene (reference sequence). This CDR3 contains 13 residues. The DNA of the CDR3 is TGCGCCAGCAGCCGGACAACTGGAAACACCATATATTTT. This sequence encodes CASSRTTGNTIYF.

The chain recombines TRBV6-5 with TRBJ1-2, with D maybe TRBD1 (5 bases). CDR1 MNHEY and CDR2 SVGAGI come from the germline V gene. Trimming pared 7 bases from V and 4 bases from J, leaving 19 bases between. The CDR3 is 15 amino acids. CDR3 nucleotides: TGTGCCAGCACCACTCGGATAGGGGTTCGCTATGGCTACACCTTC. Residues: CASTTRIGVRYGYTF.

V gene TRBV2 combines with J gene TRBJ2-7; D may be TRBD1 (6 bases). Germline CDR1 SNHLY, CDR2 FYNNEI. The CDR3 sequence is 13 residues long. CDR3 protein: CARGGSSGYEQYF. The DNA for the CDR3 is TGTGCGAGAGGGGGAAGCAGTGGGTACGAGCAGTACTTC.

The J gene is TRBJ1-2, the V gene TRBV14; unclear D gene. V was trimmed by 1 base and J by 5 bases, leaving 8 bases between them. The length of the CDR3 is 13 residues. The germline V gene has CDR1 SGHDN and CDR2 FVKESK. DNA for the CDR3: TGTGCCAGCAGCCAAGGCGCGGCATATGGCTACACCTTC. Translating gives CASSQGAAYGYTF.

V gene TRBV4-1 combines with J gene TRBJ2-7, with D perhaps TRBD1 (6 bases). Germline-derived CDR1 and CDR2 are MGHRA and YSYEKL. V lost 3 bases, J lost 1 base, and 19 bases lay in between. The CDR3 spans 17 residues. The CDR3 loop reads CASSQTLGTGQSYEQYF. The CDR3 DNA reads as TGCGCCAGCAGCCAGACTCTAGGAACAGGGCAATCCTACGAGCAGTACTTC.

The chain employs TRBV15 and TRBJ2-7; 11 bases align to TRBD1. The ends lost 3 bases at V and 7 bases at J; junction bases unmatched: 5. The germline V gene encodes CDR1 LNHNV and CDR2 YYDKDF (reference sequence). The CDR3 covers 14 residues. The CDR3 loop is CATSRDRGLGEQYF. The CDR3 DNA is TGTGCCACCAGCAGGGACAGGGGGCTGGGGGAGCAGTACTTC.

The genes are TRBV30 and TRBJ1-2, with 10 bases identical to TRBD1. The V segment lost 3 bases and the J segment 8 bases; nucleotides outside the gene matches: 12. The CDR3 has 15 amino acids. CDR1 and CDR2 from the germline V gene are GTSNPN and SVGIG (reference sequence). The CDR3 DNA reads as TGTGCCTGGAGATACCGGGACAGGGGCCCGGAGGGCTACACCTTC. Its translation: CAWRYRDRGPEGYTF.

The DNA of the CDR3 is TGTGCCAGCAGCGCAGACATCGATGGCTACACCTTC. Its translation is CASSADIDGYTF. The rearrangement links TRBV7-9 to TRBJ1-2; D is unclear. This CDR3 region has 12 residues. Between the trimmed V and J ends, which lost 5 bases and 6 bases, there was a span of 10 bases. Germline assignment: CDR1 SEHNR and CDR2 FQNEAQ (reference sequence).

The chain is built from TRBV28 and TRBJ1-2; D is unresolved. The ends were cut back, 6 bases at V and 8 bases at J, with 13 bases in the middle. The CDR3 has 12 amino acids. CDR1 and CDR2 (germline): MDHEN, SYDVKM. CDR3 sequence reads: CASSELRGGYTF. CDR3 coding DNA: TGTGCCAGCAGCGAGCTCCGCGGGGGCTACACCTTC.

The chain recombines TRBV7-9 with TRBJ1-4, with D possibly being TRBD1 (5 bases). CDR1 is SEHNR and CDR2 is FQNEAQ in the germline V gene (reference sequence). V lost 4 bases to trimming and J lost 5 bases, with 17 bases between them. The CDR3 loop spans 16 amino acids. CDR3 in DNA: TGTGCCAGCAGCTCACCCCTACCGGGACTGAATGAAAAACTGTTTTTT. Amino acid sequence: CASSSPLPGLNEKLFF.

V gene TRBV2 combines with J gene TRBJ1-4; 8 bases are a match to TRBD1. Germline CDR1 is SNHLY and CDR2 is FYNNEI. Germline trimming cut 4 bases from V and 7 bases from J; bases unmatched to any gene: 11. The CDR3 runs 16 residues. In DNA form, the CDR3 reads TGTGCCAGCAGTGCAAGGACAGGGAGTAAGGGTGAAAAACTGTTTTTT. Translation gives CASSARTGSKGEKLFF.

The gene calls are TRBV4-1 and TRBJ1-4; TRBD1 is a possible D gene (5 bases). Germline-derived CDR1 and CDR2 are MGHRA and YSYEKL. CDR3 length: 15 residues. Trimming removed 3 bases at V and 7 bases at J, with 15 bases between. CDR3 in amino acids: CASSHPRGGGEKLFF. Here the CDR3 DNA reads TGCGCCAGCAGCCACCCTCGGGGGGGTGGTGAAAAACTGTTTTTT.

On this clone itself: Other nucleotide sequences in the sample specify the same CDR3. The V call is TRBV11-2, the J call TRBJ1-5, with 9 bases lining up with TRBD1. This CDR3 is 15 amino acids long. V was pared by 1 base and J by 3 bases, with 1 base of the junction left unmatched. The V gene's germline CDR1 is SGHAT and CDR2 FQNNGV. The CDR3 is CASSLGDRDNQPQHF. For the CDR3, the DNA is TGTGCCAGCAGCTTAGGGGACAGGGACAATCAGCCCCAGCATTTT. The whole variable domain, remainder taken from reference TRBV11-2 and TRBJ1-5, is EAGVAQSPRYKIIEKRQSVAFWCNPISGHATLYWYQQILGQGPKLLIQFQNNGVVDDSQLPKDRFSAERLKGVDSTLKIQPAKLEDSAVYLCASSLGDRDNQPQHFGDGTRLSIL.

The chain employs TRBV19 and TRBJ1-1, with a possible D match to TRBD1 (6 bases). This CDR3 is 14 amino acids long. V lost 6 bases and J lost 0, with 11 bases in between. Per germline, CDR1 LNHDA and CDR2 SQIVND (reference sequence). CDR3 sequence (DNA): TGTGCCAGTAGAACAGGGCCTATGAACACTGAAGCTTTCTTT. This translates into CASRTGPMNTEAFF.